Listed here are 12 T cell receptor beta chains from one sample, sequenced in a study of shared clonotypes between healthy human individuals. TCRdb's copy holds only in-frame clones and misses some; the assay was immunoSEQ multiplex PCR. This table holds around 1,100,000 clones, approximately 80% found once. The specimen was memory CD4+ T cells from PBMCs. This sample's subset: CD45RA-negative fraction. The receptors originated from a man aged 18 to 29 in good health. Some clones in this sample may be carry-over from other donors' samples.

The gene calls are TRBV6-7 and TRBJ2-3; D might be TRBD2 (6 bases). TRBV6-7 is an ORF, and what it does is uncertain. V shed 7 bases and J shed 4 bases, with 9 bases lying between them. This CDR3 comprises 12 residues. The DNA of the CDR3 is TGTGCCAGCACCAGGGAGGCAGATACGCAGTATTTT. This sequence encodes CASTREADTQYF.

This clone was seen once. The chain links TRBV7-2 to TRBJ1-5; possible D gene TRBD1, 6 bases. The germline gives CDR1 SGHTA, CDR2 FQGNSA. CDR3 size: 15 residues. V lost 5 bases and J 4 bases, leaving 15 bases between the germline ends. CDR3 nucleotide sequence: TGTGCCAGCAGCCCAGGGGCGGGAATGAATCAGCCCCAGCATTTT. Residues: CASSPGAGMNQPQHF.

V gene TRBV28 combines with J gene TRBJ2-2; D unclear. Trimming cost V 1 base and J 6 bases, with 6 bases left between them. This CDR3 spans 13 amino acids. The germline V gene encodes CDR1 MDHEN and CDR2 SYDVKM. Here the CDR3 reads CASSLLGSGELFF. The CDR3, as DNA: TGTGCCAGCAGTTTATTAGGGTCCGGGGAGCTGTTTTTT.

The J gene is TRBJ2-5, the V gene TRBV6-6, with a weak D call TRBD1 (6 bases). Germline CDR1 reads MNHNY; CDR2 reads SVGAGI (reference sequence). The CDR3 runs 12 residues. The germline V and J ends were trimmed by 6 bases and 11 bases, with 16 bases remaining between them. The CDR3 spells CASSQGRTEQYF. CDR3 DNA sequence: TGTGCCAGCAGCCAGGGACGGACAGAGCAGTACTTC.

The chain combines TRBV10-3 with TRBJ2-7; D could derive from TRBD1 or TRBD2 (7 bases each). V shed 1 base and J shed 4 bases, with 14 bases lying between them. Germline V gene sequence: CDR1 ENHRY, CDR2 SYGVKD. The length of the CDR3 is 15 residues. CDR3 DNA: TGTGCCATCAGTGAGTTCAGGGGGGGCGGTTACGAGCAGTACTTC. Encoded protein: CAISEFRGGGYEQYF.

This clone was seen repeatedly, ten times or more. The chain has TRBV4-2 and TRBJ2-3; 8 nucleotides line up with TRBD2. J lost 2 bases, V lost 6 bases, and 13 bases had no gene match. Germline CDR1 is LGHNA and CDR2 is YNFKEQ. This CDR3 has 17 residues. The DNA for the CDR3 is TGTGCCAGCAGTCGAGCCCTTAGCGGGATAAACACAGATACGCAGTATTTT. It specifies CASSRALSGINTDTQYF.

This chain joins TRBV19 and TRBJ2-5; either TRBD1 or TRBD2 may fit D (6 bases each). CDR3 size: 16 residues. In germline, CDR1 is LNHDA, CDR2 SQIVND (reference sequence). Trimming removed 6 bases at V and 7 bases at J, with 24 bases between. CDR3 in amino acids: CASSPSTGGAVVTQYF. The CDR3 region has the DNA TGTGCCAGTAGCCCTAGTACCGGGGGCGCCGTCGTGACCCAGTACTTC.

The genes are TRBV7-9 and TRBJ2-5; D uncertain. There are 15 residues in the CDR3. Germline CDR1 reads SEHNR; CDR2 reads FQNEAQ (reference sequence). Trimming removed 4 bases at V and 5 bases at J, with 17 bases between. The CDR3 here is CASSSARSGHETQYF. For the CDR3, the DNA is TGTGCCAGCAGCTCCGCCCGGTCTGGGCATGAGACCCAGTACTTC.

V and J are TRBV28 and TRBJ1-1; no firm D call. This CDR3 region has 8 residues. Germline CDR1 MDHEN, CDR2 SYDVKM. The CDR3: CAYGEAFF. As DNA, the CDR3 is TGTGCATATGGTGAAGCTTTCTTT.

This clone appeared a few times. V is TRBV4-2 and J is TRBJ1-2; D remains ambiguous. Trimming took off 2 bases at V and 8 bases at J, with 9 bases between the two ends. The CDR3 sequence is 12 residues long. Germline V CDR1 and CDR2: LGHNA, YNFKEQ. The CDR3 reads CASSQLPGGYTF. Written as DNA, the CDR3 is TGTGCCAGCAGCCAACTCCCGGGCGGCTACACCTTC.

This clone was observed once. This chain uses TRBV28 with TRBJ1-2; TRBD1 agrees at 8 bases. The junction had 6 bases not matched to a gene; V was cut back by 3 bases and J by 6 bases. CDR1 and CDR2 (germline): MDHEN, SYDVKM. The CDR3 has 14 residues. The CDR3 region has the DNA TGTGCCAGCAGTTTTTTTACAGGGGGTAATGGCTACACCTTC. Protein sequence: CASSFFTGGNGYTF.

This clone is a singleton in its sample. The gene calls are TRBV7-2 and TRBJ1-4; 9 nucleotides agree with TRBD1. CDR3 length equals 15 residues. J was trimmed by 8 bases and V by 5 bases; bases with no gene match: 9. Per germline, CDR1 SGHTA and CDR2 FQGNSA. CDR3 bases: TGTGCCAGCAGCGACACCGGGACAGGGAGGGAAAAACTGTTTTTT. Residues: CASSDTGTGREKLFF.